This entry lists 23 T cell receptor beta chains sequenced from one sample in a study of T cells in narcolepsy. Clones were sequenced by immunoSEQ multiplex PCR, and TCRdb holds only the in-frame ones, with some missing. The repertoire holds tens of thousands of clones, with 79% as singletons. The sequenced sample consisted of memory (CD45RA-) CD4+ T cells from blood. The receptors come from a human donor in good health.

The chain couples TRBV11-2 to TRBJ2-3; 7 nucleotides match TRBD1. There are 16 residues in the CDR3. The germline CDR1 and CDR2 sequences are SGHAT and FQNNGV. Trimming took 6 bases from V and 7 from J; bases not matched to a gene: 16. The CDR3 sequence: CASSPTQGSRLNTQYF. The CDR3 coding sequence is TGTGCCAGCAGTCCAACACAGGGGTCCCGCTTAAATACGCAGTATTTT.

The V gene is TRBV4-1, the J gene TRBJ2-7; 9 bases fit TRBD2. V shed 0 bases, J shed 6 bases, and the junction held 18 bases outside the gene matches. This CDR3 is built from 19 residues. Germline CDR1 and CDR2: MGHRA and YSYEKL. The CDR3 loop is CASSQESGGRASGTLEQYF. In DNA, the CDR3 is TGCGCCAGCAGCCAAGAAAGCGGCGGTCGGGCTAGCGGGACCCTCGAGCAGTACTTC.

V gene TRBV7-2 combines with J gene TRBJ1-1; D remains unclear. Germline CDR1 SGHTA, CDR2 FQGNSA. V lost 2 bases and J lost 2, with 6 bases in between. This CDR3 spans 13 amino acids. CDR3 loop: CASSLRINTEAFF. CDR3 in DNA: TGTGCCAGCAGCTTAAGGATCAACACTGAAGCTTTCTTT.

V and J are TRBV19 and TRBJ2-2; TRBD1 matches at 7 bases. V lost 7 bases, J lost 7 bases, and 9 bases stayed unmatched. Germline assignment: CDR1 LNHDA and CDR2 SQIVND (reference sequence). The CDR3 contains 14 residues. CDR3 region: CASIRQGGGGELFF. The CDR3 DNA is TGTGCCAGTATCCGACAGGGTGGCGGCGGGGAGCTGTTTTTT.

There are a few counts of this clone. The V gene is TRBV20-1, the J gene TRBJ1-1; no reliable D call. Germline V gene lookup returns CDR1 DFQATT and CDR2 SNEGSKA (reference sequence). V lost 4 bases to trimming and J lost 5 bases, with 5 bases between them. This CDR3 has 10 residues. The chain's CDR3 is CSATRTEAFF. The CDR3 nucleotides are TGCAGTGCTACCAGAACTGAAGCTTTCTTT.

This clone was seen a single time. V is TRBV10-3 and J is TRBJ1-1; TRBD1 aligns across 7 bases. The CDR3 consists of 14 residues. Germline CDR1 is ENHRY and CDR2 is SYGVKD. With V trimmed by 7 bases and J by 0 bases, 5 bases remained unmatched. CDR3 bases: TGTGCCATCACCCCGACAGGGCTGAACACTGAAGCTTTCTTT. Its translation is CAITPTGLNTEAFF.

Only one count was recorded for this clone. The chain couples TRBV6-1 to TRBJ1-1, with a weak D call TRBD1 (5 bases). The length of the CDR3 is 13 residues. The germline CDR1 and CDR2 sequences are MNHNS and SASEGT. Between the trimmed V and J ends, which lost 8 bases and 1 base, there was a span of 11 bases. The CDR3 DNA sequence: TGTGCCAGCGATCTGCAGGGGAACACTGAAGCTTTCTTT. Translating it yields CASDLQGNTEAFF.

V and J are TRBV7-2 and TRBJ1-2; no clear D gene. V lost 3 bases to trimming and J lost 3 bases, with 8 bases between them. CDR1 is SGHTA and CDR2 is FQGNSA in the germline V gene. The length of the CDR3 is 13 residues. CDR3 sequence reads: CASSFAAYYGYTF. CDR3 nucleotide sequence: TGTGCCAGCAGCTTCGCAGCATACTATGGCTACACCTTC.

V and J are TRBV19 and TRBJ2-6; TRBD2 is a possible D gene (6 bases). The germline V and J ends were trimmed by 5 bases and 0 bases, with 17 bases remaining between them. CDR3 length equals 18 residues. Germline CDR1 reads LNHDA; CDR2 reads SQIVND (reference sequence). The DNA for the CDR3 is TGTGCCAGTAGTTCGCCCGGGACTTCCGGCTCTGGGGCCAACGTCCTGACTTTC. As protein: CASSSPGTSGSGANVLTF.

The V call is TRBV28, the J call TRBJ2-7; possible D gene TRBD1, 5 bases. CDR1 and CDR2 (germline): MDHEN, SYDVKM. Trimming removed 5 bases from V and 3 bases from J, with 17 bases in between. This CDR3 has 15 residues. The CDR3 DNA reads as TGTGCCAGCAGTCCTGCCCATCCCACAGGCTACGAGCAGTACTTC. Translating it yields CASSPAHPTGYEQYF.

V is TRBV10-3 and J is TRBJ1-1; TRBD1 agrees at 10 bases. Germline V gene sequence: CDR1 ENHRY, CDR2 SYGVKD. Trimming at V came to 6 bases and at J to 9 bases, leaving 13 bases not matched to a gene. The CDR3 is made up of 15 amino acids. Written as DNA, the CDR3 is TGTGCCATCAGACCGGGACAGGGGCTTTCCTCCAAAGCTTTCTTT. Translation gives CAIRPGQGLSSKAFF.

This chain links TRBV4-2 with TRBJ2-6; D remains ambiguous. The germline gives CDR1 LGHNA, CDR2 YNFKEQ. V was trimmed by 1 base and J by 0 bases, leaving 10 bases between them. This CDR3 is 17 amino acids long. The CDR3 sequence is CASSQALTVSGANVLTF. CDR3 coding DNA: TGTGCCAGCAGCCAAGCTTTGACGGTCTCTGGGGCCAACGTCCTGACTTTC.

As DNA, the CDR3 is TGTGCCAGCAGCACCGGGACAGGTTACAATGAAAAACTGTTTTTT. Its protein product is CASSTGTGYNEKLFF. The J gene is TRBJ1-4, the V gene TRBV9; 8 positions match TRBD1. Trimming at V came to 4 bases and at J to 5 bases, leaving 7 bases not matched to a gene. This CDR3 comprises 15 residues. Germline V gene data show CDR1 as SGDLS and CDR2 as YYNGEE. The whole variable domain, remainder taken from reference TRBV9 and TRBJ1-4, is DSGVTQTPKHLITATGQRVTLRCSPRSGDLSVYWYQQSLDQGLQFLIQYYNGEERAKGNILERFSAQQFPDLHSELNLSSLELGDSALYFCASSTGTGYNEKLFFGSGTQLSVL.

J is TRBJ2-7 and V is TRBV10-3; D is perhaps TRBD2 (6 bases). Germline assignment: CDR1 ENHRY and CDR2 SYGVKD. CDR3 size: 13 residues. This CDR3 is CASTGVESYEQYF. The CDR3 DNA follows: TGTGCTTCAACGGGGGTGGAGAGCTACGAGCAGTACTTC.

The chain carries TRBV28 and TRBJ2-5, with D hard to call. The J call may be incorrect, as the DNA end agrees better with TRBJ2-7. CDR1 and CDR2 from the germline V gene are MDHEN and SYDVKM. The CDR3 runs 12 residues. This CDR3 is CASSRQGHEQYF. In nucleotides, the CDR3 is TGTGCCAGCAGTCGACAAGGCCACGAGCAGTACTTC.

The chain carries TRBV19 and TRBJ1-2; no reliable D call. Germline lookup yields CDR1 LNHDA and CDR2 SQIVND (reference sequence). This CDR3 is built from 14 residues. The V end lost 5 bases, the J end lost 1 base, and 11 bases lay between the germline ends. The CDR3 loop reads CASSPAALNYGYTF. CDR3 DNA sequence: TGTGCCAGTAGTCCGGCAGCACTTAACTATGGCTACACCTTC. The full variable domain, completed using reference TRBV19 and TRBJ1-2, is DGGITQSPKYLFRKEGQNVTLSCEQNLNHDAMYWYRQDPGQGLRLIYYSQIVNDFQKGDIAEGYSVSREKKESFPLTVTSAQKNPTAFYLCASSPAALNYGYTFGSGTRLTVV.

The chain recombines TRBV5-1 with TRBJ2-1, with a tentative D call TRBD1 (5 bases). This CDR3 spans 13 amino acids. The V gene lost 2 bases and the J gene lost 7 bases, with 10 bases spanning the gap. Germline CDR1 is SGHRS and CDR2 is YFSETQ. The CDR3: CASSFSGNNEQFF. DNA for the CDR3: TGCGCCAGCAGCTTTTCAGGGAATAATGAGCAGTTCTTC.

The V gene is TRBV2, the J gene TRBJ2-7, with 11 bases fitting TRBD2. V lost 6 bases to trimming and J lost 6 bases; unmatched junction nucleotides: 7. In germline, CDR1 is SNHLY, CDR2 FYNNEI. This CDR3 is 14 amino acids long. CDR3 amino acids: CASRFSGGAAEQYF. For the CDR3, the DNA is TGTGCCAGCAGATTTAGCGGGGGGGCCGCCGAGCAGTACTTC.

The chain joins TRBV5-1 to TRBJ2-4; TRBD1 agrees at 9 bases. Germline CDR1 SGHRS, CDR2 YFSETQ. The CDR3 covers 15 residues. V was clipped by 0 bases and J by 8 bases; unmatched bases: 6. The CDR3: CASSLEGTGRYIQYF. CDR3 coding DNA: TGCGCCAGCAGCTTGGAAGGGACAGGGAGGTACATTCAGTACTTC.

The chain couples TRBV6-5 to TRBJ2-6; D ambiguous. Germline V gives CDR1 MNHEY, CDR2 SVGAGI. V gave up 4 bases and J gave up 0 bases, with 10 bases separating them. The CDR3 consists of 16 residues. CDR3 nucleotide sequence: TGTGCCAGCAGTTTCCGACGCCTCTCTGGGGCCAACGTCCTGACTTTC. Amino acids: CASSFRRLSGANVLTF.

The rearrangement uses TRBV7-8 and TRBJ1-2; 9 bases map to TRBD1. V shed 4 bases, J shed 5 bases, and the junction held 11 bases outside the gene matches. The CDR3 is made up of 16 amino acids. The V gene's germline CDR1 is SGHVS and CDR2 FQNEAQ. Written as DNA, the CDR3 is TGTGCCAGCAGCTCAACTACAGGGGGGACAGGGTATGGCTACACCTTC. Protein sequence: CASSSTTGGTGYGYTF.

The chain has TRBV28 and TRBJ2-3; TRBD2 agrees at 14 bases. The trim removed 5 bases at V and 6 bases at J, leaving 7 bases unmatched. This CDR3 comprises 16 residues. Germline CDR1 reads MDHEN; CDR2 reads SYDVKM. Written as DNA, the CDR3 is TGTGCCAGCAGTACCGGGACTAGCGGGGGTAGGGATACGCAGTATTTT. Translation: CASSTGTSGGRDTQYF.

This clone was recorded a few times. The rearrangement joins TRBV5-4 to TRBJ2-5, with D possibly matching TRBD2 (5 bases). Deletions cut 0 bases from V and 5 bases from J, with 14 bases between. Per the germline V gene, CDR1 is SGHNT and CDR2 is YYREEE (reference sequence). CDR3 length equals 15 residues. Here the CDR3 DNA reads TGTGCCAGCAGCTTGGTTGCGGGTGGTGGGGAGACCCAGTACTTC. As protein: CASSLVAGGGETQYF.